The 30 T cell receptor beta chains presented below share a single source sample, sequenced in a study of PD-1 blockade in classical Hodgkin lymphoma (dated by TCRdb to the early 2020s). The library was obtained by the immunoSEQ multiplex PCR assay. In its TCRdb copy, this immuneACCESS table keeps in-frame sequences only and misses some clones. Where compared with another copy, unresolved V genes explain less than half of these, and the others have no known cause. The sample data list just under 40,000 clones, and around 80% of these were observed just once. The ten biggest clones cover roughly 9.8% of the sample. In light of the paper, this sample's time point label describes: cycle 4 day 1 (C4D1), after five to seven weeks of nivolumab. Relapse after autologous stem cell transplantation had occurred in all trial patients, and cohorts A, B and C were distinguished by prior brentuximab vedotin exposure.

The specimen comprised peripheral blood mononuclear cells (PBMCs), sampled before the fourth cycle of nivolumab. These receptors came from a human donor with classical Hodgkin lymphoma.

This clone is medium-sized by share. The chain recombines TRBV19 with TRBJ2-6; D is tentatively TRBD1 or TRBD2 (5 bases each). Germline V lookup: CDR1 LNHDA, CDR2 SQIVND (reference sequence). Trimming pared 3 bases from V and 0 bases from J, leaving 6 bases between. This CDR3 comprises 15 residues. The CDR3: CASSMGVSGANVLTF. CDR3 coding DNA: TGTGCCAGTAGTATGGGGGTCTCTGGGGCCAACGTCCTGACTTTC.

The count of this clone is one. The chain combines TRBV28 with TRBJ2-2; weak D call: TRBD1 (5 bases). The CDR3 contains 14 residues. V lost 3 bases and J lost 3, with 8 bases in between. CDR1 is MDHEN and CDR2 is SYDVKM in the germline V gene. CDR3 nucleotide sequence: TGTGCCAGCAGTTTTCGCAGGGACACCGGGGAGCTGTTTTTT. Its protein product is CASSFRRDTGELFF.

The V call is TRBV6-1, the J call TRBJ2-7; D might be TRBD1 or TRBD2, each matching 6 bases. The CDR3 contains 14 residues. CDR1 is MNHNS and CDR2 is SASEGT in the germline V gene. Trimming shortened V by 5 bases and J by 3 bases, and 14 bases separated the two germline ends. The CDR3 here is CASSTREGGYEQYF. Written as DNA, the CDR3 is TGTGCCAGCAGTACTCGAGAGGGGGGCTACGAGCAGTACTTC.

The chain uses TRBV25-1 and TRBJ1-2; D is uncertain. The CDR3 length is 12 residues. Germline V gives CDR1 MGHDK, CDR2 SYGVNS. Between the trimmed V and J ends, which lost 6 bases and 4 bases, there was a span of 9 bases. CDR3: CASRLDSYGYTF. The CDR3 DNA sequence: TGTGCCAGCAGGCTGGACTCCTATGGCTACACCTTC.

This sequence joins TRBV6-1 and TRBJ2-7; D is unclear. The CDR3 spans 11 residues. Trimming removed 1 base from V and 7 bases from J, with 5 bases in between. In germline, CDR1 is MNHNS, CDR2 SASEGT. CDR3 sequence (DNA): TGTGCCAGCAGTGAAGTGGGGGAGCAGTACTTC. It yields the protein CASSEVGEQYF.

The chain has TRBV5-1 and TRBJ1-6; TRBD1 aligns across 8 bases. The V gene end was trimmed by 7 bases and the J gene end by 7 bases; junction bases not matched to a gene: 10. This CDR3 comprises 15 residues. Germline V lookup: CDR1 SGHRS, CDR2 YFSETQ. This CDR3 reads CASVETGGRNSPLHF. Written as DNA, the CDR3 is TGCGCCAGCGTCGAAACAGGGGGACGGAATTCACCCCTCCACTTT.

The chain combines TRBV19 with TRBJ2-5, with 8 bases that match TRBD1. Germline V CDR1 and CDR2: LNHDA, SQIVND (reference sequence). V gave up 3 bases and J gave up 2 bases; unmatched junction bases: 8. The CDR3 consists of 16 residues. CDR3 nucleotides: TGTGCCAGTAGTATCCTCTCCGACAGGGGACAAGAGACCCAGTACTTC. Its translation is CASSILSDRGQETQYF.

J is TRBJ2-5 and V is TRBV5-4; tentatively, D is TRBD2 (8 bases). TRBJ2-7 explains the end of the DNA better; the J call may be wrong. There are 16 residues in the CDR3. CDR1 is SGHNT, CDR2 YYREEE, per germline (reference sequence). In nucleotides, the CDR3 is TGTGCCAGCAGCTTTAGATCGGGAGGGGGCGACTACGAGCAGTACTTC. This codes for CASSFRSGGGDYEQYF.

The CDR3 loop reads CASMKRGNNEQFF. The CDR3 DNA follows: TGTGCCAGCATGAAGAGGGGGAACAATGAGCAGTTCTTC. The rearrangement links TRBV7-9 to TRBJ2-1, with D maybe TRBD1 (6 bases). Germline assignment: CDR1 SEHNR and CDR2 FQNEAQ (reference sequence). V was cut by 7 bases and J by 5 bases, with 12 bases left in between. This CDR3 is 13 amino acids long.

This clone appeared a few times. V and J are TRBV19 and TRBJ2-7; the match to TRBD2 covers 8 bases. CDR3 size: 14 residues. In germline, CDR1 is LNHDA, CDR2 SQIVND (reference sequence). V shed 3 bases, J shed 3 bases, and the junction held 4 bases outside the gene matches. The CDR3 sequence is CASSMAGGSYEQYF. The CDR3 coding sequence is TGTGCCAGTAGTATGGCGGGGGGCAGCTACGAGCAGTACTTC.

V is TRBV9 and J is TRBJ2-5; 13 bases align to TRBD2. There are 17 residues in the CDR3. J gave up 5 bases and V 5 bases, and 12 bases lay outside the gene matches. Germline V gene sequence: CDR1 SGDLS, CDR2 YYNGEE. This CDR3 reads CASSDGRRLAGGETQYF. CDR3 nucleotide sequence: TGTGCCAGCAGTGATGGCCGGAGACTAGCGGGGGGTGAGACCCAGTACTTC. Based on the CDR3 plus reference TRBV9 and TRBJ2-5, the full variable domain is DSGVTQTPKHLITATGQRVTLRCSPRSGDLSVYWYQQSLDQGLQFLIQYYNGEERAKGNILERFSAQQFPDLHSELNLSSLELGDSALYFCASSDGRRLAGGETQYFGPGTRLLVL.

J is TRBJ1-2 and V is TRBV5-1; TRBD1 might be the D (6 bases). The CDR3 is 14 amino acids. Germline-derived CDR1 and CDR2 are SGHRS and YFSETQ. Deletions cut 0 bases from V and 5 bases from J, with 11 bases between. CDR3 in amino acids: CASSLADRLYGYTF. CDR3 bases: TGCGCCAGCAGCTTGGCGGACAGACTTTATGGCTACACCTTC.

The V call is TRBV19, the J call TRBJ1-5; perhaps TRBD1 as D (6 bases). This CDR3 has 13 amino acids. V lost 8 bases and J lost 4, with 12 bases in between. Germline CDR1 and CDR2: LNHDA and SQIVND (reference sequence). The CDR3 loop reads CASRDTDNQPQHF. Here the CDR3 DNA reads TGTGCCAGTCGGGACACAGATAATCAGCCCCAGCATTTT.

The chain is built from TRBV28 and TRBJ1-3; tentative D call: TRBD1 (5 bases). Trimming took off 5 bases at V and 8 bases at J, with 16 bases between the two ends. Germline CDR1 is MDHEN and CDR2 is SYDVKM. CDR3 length: 14 residues. The CDR3: CASSPPWEGDTIYF. DNA for the CDR3: TGTGCCAGCAGTCCACCTTGGGAAGGGGACACCATATATTTT.

The J gene is TRBJ2-7, the V gene TRBV30; D possibly corresponds to TRBD1 (5 bases). Trimming shortened V by 0 bases and J by 2 bases, and 11 bases separated the two germline ends. CDR1 is GTSNPN and CDR2 is SVGIG in the germline V gene (reference sequence). This CDR3 region has 14 residues. The CDR3 loop reads CAWSVAGKTYEQYF. In nucleotides, the CDR3 is TGTGCCTGGAGTGTGGCAGGGAAAACCTACGAGCAGTACTTC.

The V call is TRBV11-3, the J call TRBJ2-5; possibly TRBD1 or TRBD2 for D (5 bases each). The germline V gene encodes CDR1 SGHNT and CDR2 YENEEA. The germline V and J ends were trimmed by 2 bases and 4 bases, with 14 bases remaining between them. The CDR3 covers 15 residues. CDR3: CASSLSGGLGETQYF. The DNA for the CDR3 is TGTGCCAGCAGCTTATCTGGGGGATTGGGAGAGACCCAGTACTTC.

The CDR3 DNA reads TGTGCCAGCAGTTACAGACAGGGACTAGCGAACAATGAGCAGTTCTTC. This gives the protein CASSYRQGLANNEQFF. The chain couples TRBV6-6 to TRBJ2-1; 10 bases are shared with TRBD2. Trimming took 2 bases from V and 5 from J; bases not matched to a gene: 6. The CDR3 is 16 amino acids. The germline CDR1 and CDR2 sequences are MNHNY and SVGAGI (reference sequence).

This clone was detected only a few times. CDR3 protein: CASSGRQSTDTQYF. CDR3 sequence (DNA): TGTGCCAGCAGCGGTAGACAGTCCACAGATACGCAGTATTTT. The V and J genes are TRBV7-9 and TRBJ2-3, with a tentative D call TRBD1 (5 bases). Per germline, CDR1 SEHNR and CDR2 FQNEAQ (reference sequence). V gave up 5 bases and J gave up 2 bases, with 11 bases separating them. The CDR3 is 14 residues long.

The V call is TRBV6-5, the J call TRBJ2-7; no definite D call. The CDR3 has 14 amino acids. Trimming removed 1 base at V and 0 bases at J, with 7 bases between. In germline, CDR1 is MNHEY, CDR2 SVGAGI. The CDR3 nucleotides read TGTGCCAGCAGTTACTTCAGGAGCTCCTACGAGCAGTACTTC. Its translation is CASSYFRSSYEQYF.

V is TRBV19 and J is TRBJ1-2, with D possibly matching TRBD1 (5 bases). Trimming cost V 4 bases and J 0 bases, with 12 bases left between them. CDR1 is LNHDA, CDR2 SQIVND, per germline (reference sequence). This CDR3 region has 15 residues. CDR3 in DNA: TGTGCCAGTAGTAAGGGGAGTACGCCTAACTATGGCTACACCTTC. Translating it yields CASSKGSTPNYGYTF.

This clone was picked up a small number of times. The chain has TRBV7-9 and TRBJ1-1, with a tentative D call TRBD1 (5 bases). The length of the CDR3 is 15 residues. V was shortened by 1 base and J by 0 bases, with 9 bases between the two germline ends. Germline loops: CDR1 SEHNR, CDR2 FQNEAQ (reference sequence). CDR3 sequence (DNA): TGTGCCAGCAGCTTAGGTTGGGGGATGAACACTGAAGCTTTCTTT. Translating it yields CASSLGWGMNTEAFF.

Notes on this clone: Other DNA sequences within the sample encode an identical CDR3. V and J are TRBV7-2 and TRBJ2-3; D not certain. Trimming cost V 0 bases and J 2 bases, with 6 bases left between them. This CDR3 contains 14 residues. Germline CDR1 and CDR2: SGHTA and FQGNSA. This CDR3 is CASSLARSTDTQYF. The CDR3 bases are TGTGCCAGCAGCTTAGCTCGCTCCACAGATACGCAGTATTTT.

This clone showed up just once. The chain couples TRBV5-1 to TRBJ2-3, with 14 bases identical to TRBD2. This CDR3 spans 21 amino acids. Germline assignment: CDR1 SGHRS and CDR2 YFSETQ. J gave up 2 bases and V 0 bases, and 14 bases lay outside the gene matches. CDR3 in DNA: TGCGCCAGCAGCTTGGCCGGGACGCAGGGACTAGCGGGGGAGCCCACAGATACGCAGTATTTT. Amino acids: CASSLAGTQGLAGEPTDTQYF.

CDR3 sequence reads: CASSSHGSSYNEQFF. The CDR3 coding sequence is TGTGCCAGCAGCTCCCACGGGAGCTCCTACAATGAGCAGTTCTTC. This chain links TRBV5-5 with TRBJ2-1; perhaps TRBD2 as D (6 bases). V was clipped by 3 bases and J by 0 bases, with 10 bases between them. Germline-derived CDR1 and CDR2 are SGHKS and YYEKEE (reference sequence). The CDR3 length is 15 residues. The full variable domain, completed using reference TRBV5-5 and TRBJ2-1, is DAGVTQSPTHLIKTRGQQVTLRCSPISGHKSVSWYQQVLGQGPQFIFQYYEKEERGRGNFPDRFSARQFPNYSSELNVNALLLGDSALYLCASSSHGSSYNEQFFGPGTRLTVL.

This clone was seen more than once but under ten times. V and J are TRBV19 and TRBJ2-7; D not resolved. Trimming took off 3 bases at V and 6 bases at J, with 9 bases between the two ends. Germline V gene sequence: CDR1 LNHDA, CDR2 SQIVND (reference sequence). This CDR3 contains 12 residues. CDR3 sequence reads: CASSMAGREQYF. The DNA for the CDR3 is TGTGCCAGTAGTATGGCCGGACGCGAGCAGTACTTC.

The chain recombines TRBV5-1 with TRBJ2-7; 7 bases agree with TRBD1. The CDR3 is made up of 15 amino acids. The trim removed 6 bases at V and 3 bases at J, leaving 12 bases unmatched. CDR1 and CDR2 (germline): SGHRS, YFSETQ. The CDR3 sequence is CASTSIRQGRYEQYF. CDR3 DNA: TGCGCCAGCACTTCTATTAGACAGGGACGCTACGAGCAGTACTTC.

V and J are TRBV11-2 and TRBJ2-1; 8 bases agree with TRBD1. The CDR3 has 16 amino acids. Germline V CDR1 and CDR2: SGHAT, FQNNGV. J gave up 9 bases and V 1 base, and 11 bases lay outside the gene matches. The CDR3 spells CASSLAQGANAGEQFF. The CDR3 nucleotides are TGTGCCAGCAGCTTAGCTCAGGGGGCAAATGCAGGTGAGCAGTTCTTC.

V gene TRBV10-3 combines with J gene TRBJ1-4; D gene uncertain. Per the germline V gene, CDR1 is ENHRY and CDR2 is SYGVKD. The CDR3 runs to 13 residues. Trimming left V 4 bases short and J 8 bases short, with 11 bases between. CDR3 nucleotide sequence: TGTGCCATCAGTGGCGGCAACTTGGAAAAACTGTTTTTT. Amino acid sequence: CAISGGNLEKLFF.

This clone was counted a single time. The genes are TRBV4-2 and TRBJ1-2; perhaps TRBD1 as D (5 bases). The CDR3 has 13 amino acids. Germline CDR1 and CDR2: LGHNA and YNFKEQ. V was trimmed by 1 base and J by 7 bases, leaving 10 bases between them. The CDR3 nucleotides are TGTGCCAGCAGCCAAGGGGGGACGAGTGGCTACACCTTC. Its protein is CASSQGGTSGYTF.

The chain uses TRBV4-2 and TRBJ1-4, with 8 bases that match TRBD1. The J segment lost 7 bases and the V segment lost 4 bases, leaving 14 bases of the junction unmatched. Germline-derived CDR1 and CDR2 are LGHNA and YNFKEQ. The CDR3 extends over 17 amino acids. In nucleotides, the CDR3 is TGTGCCAGCAGCCGCCGAGGGGGCAGGGGGCTGGTTGAAAAACTGTTTTTT. Translating gives CASSRRGGRGLVEKLFF.